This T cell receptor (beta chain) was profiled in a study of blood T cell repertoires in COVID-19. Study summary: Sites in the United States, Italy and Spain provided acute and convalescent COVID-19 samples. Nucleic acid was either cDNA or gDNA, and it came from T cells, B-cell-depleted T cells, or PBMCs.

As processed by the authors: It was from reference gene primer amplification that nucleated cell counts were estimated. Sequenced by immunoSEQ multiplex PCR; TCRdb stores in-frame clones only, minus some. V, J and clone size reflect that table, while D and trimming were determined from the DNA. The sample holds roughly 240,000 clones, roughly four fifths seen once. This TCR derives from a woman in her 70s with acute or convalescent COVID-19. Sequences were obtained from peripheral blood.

The DNA of the CDR3 is TGTGCCAGCAGCCAAGCAGGGGCCTTCTACGAGCAGTACTTC. Protein product: CASSQAGAFYEQYF. V gene TRBV6-5 combines with J gene TRBJ2-7, with TRBD1 as a possible D gene (6 bases). The CDR3 is made up of 14 amino acids. The germline V gene encodes CDR1 MNHEY and CDR2 SVGAGI. The V and J ends lost 6 bases and 3 bases respectively, with 15 bases between them.